The source of this T cell receptor beta chain is a study of blood T cells in healthy people across ages (dated by TCRdb to between 2014 and 2017). Broadly, across the study: In model experiments, template switching captured roughly one uniquely barcoded TCR beta cDNA molecule for every two T cells. Using deep sequencing normalized with unique cDNA molecular identifiers, the study measured how TCR beta repertoire diversity changes with age. The donors were divided into four age groups: young (average roughly 15 years), middle-aged (about 40), aged (approximately 64) and long-lived (approximately 74). To avoid experimental bias, donors of different ages were spread randomly across the sequencing lanes. Two additional independent replicas of 1 million unique cDNA reads from the same blood draw were analyzed for two donors (one aged 18 to 30 and one aged 80 or older). Broader findings and caveats from the paper: Bulk unsorted PBMC profiling prevented conclusive comparison of naive and antigen-experienced compartments. Estimates of total diversity from one million sequenced T cells were regarded as lower bounds and underestimates. Compared with the aged group, the long-lived group had more naive CD4+ T cells, fewer expanded clones and increased TCR diversity, a pattern suggesting age selection. Because the CMV infection status of the donors was unknown, age-related changes in expanded clonotypes may potentially have been confounded. The percentage of naive T cells measured by flow cytometry correlated strongly with observed TCR beta diversity. As age increased, observed TCR beta diversity per million T cells dropped in a roughly linear way, and a significant reduction was already evident by age 40.

Concerning this clonotype: The target of this receptor is not known. Base qualities are not provided; no much larger clone lies one nucleotide away.

Donors were 35 to 40 systemically healthy Caucasian individuals from Russia aged about 6 to 100 years. Each donor gave 9 to 10 milliliters of peripheral blood, collected into EDTA-treated Vacutainer tubes. Ficoll-Paque density-gradient centrifugation was used to isolate PBMCs, with at least 7 million per sample. Trizol reagent was used to extract total RNA from PBMCs, with at least 5.5 micrograms per sample. The percentages of naive CD45RAhigh/CD27high T cells were determined by flow cytometry on a PBMC aliquot from every donor. The method behind the library was 5' RACE. Sequencing was performed on an Illumina HiSeq 2500. A second roughly 6 to 12 cycle PCR used a sample-barcoded 5' primer and a J-beta primer mix. A template-switch 5' adaptor carrying 12 random nucleotides introduced a unique molecular identifier onto each TCR beta cDNA molecule. At least 2.5 million CDR3-containing paired-end reads were obtained from each sample. First-strand cDNA was synthesized from all RNA with the Mint cDNA synthesis kit, primed by a TRBC-specific oligonucleotide. All cDNA was treated with uracil-DNA glycosylase and then went through a first 18-cycle PCR with the universal primers M1SS and BC2_uni_R. The authors' analysis ran thus. For normalization, 1 million high-quality reads, each with a distinct molecular identifier, were randomly selected from each sample. Instead of being binned into consensus sequences, reads that shared molecular identifiers were thrown out. CDR3 identification, clonotype clustering and error correction used MiTCR with a Q25 quality threshold and the strictest error-elimination algorithm. A nonparametric unseen species model with Euler transformation was used to estimate a lower bound on total TCR beta diversity. Clones were called with MiXCR by TCRdb after fastp trimmed the public reads at Q25, and only in-frame beta chains were retained. CDR3 protein sequences are deduplicated, and each keeps its most common genes and DNA. The V and J calls shown here were made by TCRdb, not taken from the authors' results. Recorded for this sample are 780,000 or so distinct CDR3 sequences; about 53% of them occurred a single time. Approximately 41% of the sample lies in the top ten.

This TCR derives from a man at least 80 years old in good health. Sequenced input: blood.

CDR3 protein: CASSLEDRWYTEAFF. The nucleotide sequence reads TGCGCCAGCAGCTTGGAGGACAGGTGGTACACTGAAGCTTTCTTT. The rearranged segments are TRBV5-1 and TRBJ1-1; a stretch of 7 junction bases matches TRBD1. From cysteine to phenylalanine, the CDR3 is 15 amino acids long. The read is trimmed to its CDR3 DNA, 45 bases read in frame from base 1. V and J are trimmed by 0 bases and 3 bases, and the gene matches miss 5 bases of the junction. CDR1 SGHRS and CDR2 YFSETQ are derived from the germline V gene.